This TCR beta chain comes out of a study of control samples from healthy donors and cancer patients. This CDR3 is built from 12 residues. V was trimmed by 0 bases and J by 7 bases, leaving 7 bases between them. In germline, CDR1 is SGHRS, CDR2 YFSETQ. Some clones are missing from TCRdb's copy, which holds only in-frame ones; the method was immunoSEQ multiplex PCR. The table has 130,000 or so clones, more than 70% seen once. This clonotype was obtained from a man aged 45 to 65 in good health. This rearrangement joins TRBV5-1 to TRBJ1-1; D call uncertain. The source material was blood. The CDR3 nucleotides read TGCGCCAGCAGCTTGGAGGGCCTTGAAGCTTTCTTT. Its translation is CASSLEGLEAFF.